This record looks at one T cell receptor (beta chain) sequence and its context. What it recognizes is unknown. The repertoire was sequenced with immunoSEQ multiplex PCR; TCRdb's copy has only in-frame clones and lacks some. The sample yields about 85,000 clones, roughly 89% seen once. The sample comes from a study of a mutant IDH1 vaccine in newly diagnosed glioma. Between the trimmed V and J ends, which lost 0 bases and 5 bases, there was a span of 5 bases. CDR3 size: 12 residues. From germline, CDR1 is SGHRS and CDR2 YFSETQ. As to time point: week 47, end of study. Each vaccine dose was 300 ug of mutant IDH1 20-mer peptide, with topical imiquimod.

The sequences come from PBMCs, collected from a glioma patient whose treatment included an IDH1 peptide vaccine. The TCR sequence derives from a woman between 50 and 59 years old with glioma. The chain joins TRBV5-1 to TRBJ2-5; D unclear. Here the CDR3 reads CASSLVAETQYF. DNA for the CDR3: TGCGCCAGCAGCTTGGTCGCGGAGACCCAGTACTTC. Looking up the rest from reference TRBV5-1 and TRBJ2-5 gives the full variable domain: KAGVTQTPRYLIKTRGQQVTLSCSPISGHRSVSWYQQTPGQGLQFLFEYFSETQRNKGNFPGRFSGRQFSNSRSEMNVSTLELGDSALYLCASSLVAETQYFGPGTRLLVL.